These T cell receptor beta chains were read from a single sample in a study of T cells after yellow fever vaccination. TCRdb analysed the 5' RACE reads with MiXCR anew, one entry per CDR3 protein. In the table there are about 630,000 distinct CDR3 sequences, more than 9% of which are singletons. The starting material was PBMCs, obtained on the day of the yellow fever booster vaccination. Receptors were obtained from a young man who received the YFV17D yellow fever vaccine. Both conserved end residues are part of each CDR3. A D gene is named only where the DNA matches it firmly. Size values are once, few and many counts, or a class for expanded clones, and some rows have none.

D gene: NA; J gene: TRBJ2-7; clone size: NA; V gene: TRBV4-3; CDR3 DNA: TGCGCCAGCAGCCAAGATGGGAGACTAGACGAGCAGTACTTC; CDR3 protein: CASSQDGRLDEQYF
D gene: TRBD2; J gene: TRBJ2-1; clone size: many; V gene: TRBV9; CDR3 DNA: TGTGCCAGCAGCACCTTAGCGGGAGGCCGGTTCAATGAGCAGTTCTTC; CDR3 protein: CASSTLAGGRFNEQFF
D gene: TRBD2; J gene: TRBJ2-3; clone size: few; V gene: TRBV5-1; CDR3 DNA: TGCGCCAGCAGCGGATTTAGCGGGAGTCTCGCAGATACGCAGTATTTT; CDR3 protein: CASSGFSGSLADTQYF
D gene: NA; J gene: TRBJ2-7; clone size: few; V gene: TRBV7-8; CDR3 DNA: TGTGCCAGCAGCTTAATAACAACCAGCTCCTACGAGCAGTACTTC; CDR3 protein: CASSLITTSSYEQYF
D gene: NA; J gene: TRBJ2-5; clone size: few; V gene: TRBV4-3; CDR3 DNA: TGCGCCAGCAGCCGGAGACGGTTCCAAGAGACCCAGTACTTC; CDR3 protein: CASSRRRFQETQYF
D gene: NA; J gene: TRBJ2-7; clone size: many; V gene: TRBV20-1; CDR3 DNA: TGCAGTGCTAGAGATAACGGACGGGTCTACGAGCAGTACTTC; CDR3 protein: CSARDNGRVYEQYF
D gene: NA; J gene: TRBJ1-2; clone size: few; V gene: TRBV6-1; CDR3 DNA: TGTGCCAGCACCGCACTTGGGGGGAACTATGGCTACACCTTC; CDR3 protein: CASTALGGNYGYTF
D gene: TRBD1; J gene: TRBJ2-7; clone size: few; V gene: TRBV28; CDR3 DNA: TGTGCCAGCAGTAACCGGGACAGCTACTCCTACGAGCAGTACTTC; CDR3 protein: CASSNRDSYSYEQYF
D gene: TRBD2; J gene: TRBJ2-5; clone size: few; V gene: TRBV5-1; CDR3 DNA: TGCGCCAGCCCGGGGAGGGCTCAGAACCAAGAGACCCAGTACTTC; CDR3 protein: CASPGRAQNQETQYF
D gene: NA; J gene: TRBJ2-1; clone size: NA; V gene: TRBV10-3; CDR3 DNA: TGTGCCATCAGTGAGTCGGGGGTGAAGCAGTTCTTC; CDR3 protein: CAISESGVKQFF
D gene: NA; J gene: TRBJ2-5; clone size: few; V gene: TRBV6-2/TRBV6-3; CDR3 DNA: TGTGCCAGCACCTCAACGAGGACCCAGTACTTC; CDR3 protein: CASTSTRTQYF
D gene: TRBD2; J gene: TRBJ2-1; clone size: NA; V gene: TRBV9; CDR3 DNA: TGTGCCAGCAGCGCATCTAGCGGGACCTACAATGAGCAGTTCTTC; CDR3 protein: CASSASSGTYNEQFF
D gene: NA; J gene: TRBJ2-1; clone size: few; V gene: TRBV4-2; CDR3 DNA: TGTGCCAGCAGCCAAGACTTGGGTAGGACGTTCGGGCAGTTCTTC; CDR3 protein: CASSQDLGRTFGQFF
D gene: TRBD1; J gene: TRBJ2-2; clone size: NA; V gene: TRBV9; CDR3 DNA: TGTGCCAGCAGCGTAGAGGGGGCGCACACCGGGGAGCTGTTTTTT; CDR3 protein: CASSVEGAHTGELFF
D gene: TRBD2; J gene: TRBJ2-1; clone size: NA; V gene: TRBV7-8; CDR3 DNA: TGTGCCAGCAGCTTGCGGGAGGGGAGTTTTGAGCAGTTCTTC; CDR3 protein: CASSLREGSFEQFF
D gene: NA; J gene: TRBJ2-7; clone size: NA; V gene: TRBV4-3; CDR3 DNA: TGCGCCAGCAGCGCTGGGGCGGGTAGCTCCTACGAGCAGTACTTC; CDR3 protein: CASSAGAGSSYEQYF
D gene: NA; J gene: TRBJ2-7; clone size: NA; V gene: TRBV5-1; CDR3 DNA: TGCGCCAGCAGCTTGGGAGGGCGGGACTCCTACGAGCAGTACTTC; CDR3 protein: CASSLGGRDSYEQYF
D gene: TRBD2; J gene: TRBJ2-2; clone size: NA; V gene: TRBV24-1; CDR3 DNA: TGTGCCACCAGTGGGACTAGCGGGAGGGCCGCCGGGGAGCTGTTTTTT; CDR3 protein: CATSGTSGRAAGELFF
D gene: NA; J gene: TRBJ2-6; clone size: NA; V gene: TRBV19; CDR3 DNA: TGTGCCAGCAATACGGGGGCTGGGGCCAACGTCCTGACTTTC; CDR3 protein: CASNTGAGANVLTF
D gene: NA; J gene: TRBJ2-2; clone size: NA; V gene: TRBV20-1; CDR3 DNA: TGCAGTGCTTACCCCCGCGAGGCCGGGGAGCTGTTTTTT; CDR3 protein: CSAYPREAGELFF
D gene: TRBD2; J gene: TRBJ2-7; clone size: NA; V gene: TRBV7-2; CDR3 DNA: TGTGCCAGCAGCTTAGCCAACGGGAGGGCCAACGAGCAGTACTTC; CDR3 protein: CASSLANGRANEQYF
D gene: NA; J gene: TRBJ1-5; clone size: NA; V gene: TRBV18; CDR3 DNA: TGTGCCAGCTCAAGCTCAACCCCCGGGACGCAAGTGGCCCAGCATTTT; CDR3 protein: CASSSSTPGTQVAQHF
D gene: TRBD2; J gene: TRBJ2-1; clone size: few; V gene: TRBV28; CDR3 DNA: TGTGCCAGCAGTTTATCAACCCGACTAGCGGGTGGGGATGAGCAGTTCTTC; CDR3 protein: CASSLSTRLAGGDEQFF
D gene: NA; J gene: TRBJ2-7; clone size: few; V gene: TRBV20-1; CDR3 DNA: TGCAGTGCTCTCACCCCGGCATTCCCCTACGAGCAGTACTTC; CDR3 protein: CSALTPAFPYEQYF
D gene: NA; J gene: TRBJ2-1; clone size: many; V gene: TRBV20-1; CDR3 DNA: TGCAGTGCTACTGCGGGACGAGGGGGCCTCAATGAGCAGTTCTTC; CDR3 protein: CSATAGRGGLNEQFF
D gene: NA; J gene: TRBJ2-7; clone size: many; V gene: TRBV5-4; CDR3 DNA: TGTGCCAGCAGCTTCCGCACCCACGAGCAGTACTTC; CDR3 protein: CASSFRTHEQYF
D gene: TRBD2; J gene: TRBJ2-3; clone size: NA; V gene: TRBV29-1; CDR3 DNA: TGCAGCGTTTTTTGGGCTAGCGGGGAGGCGGATACGCAGTATTTT; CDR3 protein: CSVFWASGEADTQYF
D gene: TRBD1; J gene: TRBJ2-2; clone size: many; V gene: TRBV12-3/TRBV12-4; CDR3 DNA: TGTGCCAGCAGTCCGAAGCCCGGGACAGGGTCAATCGGGGAGCTGTTTTTT; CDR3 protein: CASSPKPGTGSIGELFF
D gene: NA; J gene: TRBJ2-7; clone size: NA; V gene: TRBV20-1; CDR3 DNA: TGCAGTGCTGCTCAGGGGAGGCCCTACGAGCAGTACTTC; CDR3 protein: CSAAQGRPYEQYF
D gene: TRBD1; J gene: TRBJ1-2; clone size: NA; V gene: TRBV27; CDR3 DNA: TGTGCCAGCAGCCAGACAGGGGGCCATGGCTACACCTTC; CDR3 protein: CASSQTGGHGYTF
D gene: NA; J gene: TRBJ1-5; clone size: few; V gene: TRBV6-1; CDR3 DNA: TGTGCCAGCAAGTACGGGCAGGGGAACAATCAGCCCCAGCATTTT; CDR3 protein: CASKYGQGNNQPQHF
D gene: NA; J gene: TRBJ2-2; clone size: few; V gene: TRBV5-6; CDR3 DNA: TGTGCCAGCAGCGACCGACCAATCAACACCGGGGAGCTGTTTTTT; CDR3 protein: CASSDRPINTGELFF
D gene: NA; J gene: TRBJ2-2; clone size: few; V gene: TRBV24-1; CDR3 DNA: TGTGCCACCAGTGATCCACAGTCTCCGAACACCGGGGAGCTGTTTTTT; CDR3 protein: CATSDPQSPNTGELFF
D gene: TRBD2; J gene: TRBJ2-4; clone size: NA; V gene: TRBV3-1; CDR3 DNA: TGTGCCAGCAGCCAAGGCCAGCGGGAGTTAAACATTCAGTACTTC; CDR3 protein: CASSQGQRELNIQYF
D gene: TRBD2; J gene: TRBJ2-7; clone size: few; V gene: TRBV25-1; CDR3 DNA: TGTGCCAGCAGTGGCCTAGCGGGAGCGGGCGAGCAGTACTTC; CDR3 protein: CASSGLAGAGEQYF
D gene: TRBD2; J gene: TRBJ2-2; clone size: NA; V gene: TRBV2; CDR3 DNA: TGTGCCAGCAGTGAAAAAGGAGCGGGAGCGAACACCGGGGAGCTGTTTTTT; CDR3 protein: CASSEKGAGANTGELFF
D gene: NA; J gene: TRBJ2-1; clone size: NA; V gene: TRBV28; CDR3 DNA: TGTGCCAGCACCACCCCGGGCTACAATGAGCAGTTCTTC; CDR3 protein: CASTTPGYNEQFF
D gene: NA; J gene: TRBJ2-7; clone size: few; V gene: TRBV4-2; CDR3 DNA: TGTGCCAGCAGCCAAGACCCGCTAGTAGGGGCCTACGAGCAGTACTTC; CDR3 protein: CASSQDPLVGAYEQYF
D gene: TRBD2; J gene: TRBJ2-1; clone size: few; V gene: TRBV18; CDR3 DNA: TGTGCCAGCTCACCACCAATCTCGACTAGCGGGAGTTCCGGTGGGGCGTACAATGAGCAGTTCTTC; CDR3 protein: CASSPPISTSGSSGGAYNEQFF